These T cell receptor beta chains were read from a single sample in a study of blood T cell repertoires in COVID-19. Generated by immunoSEQ multiplex PCR, the TCRdb table keeps only in-frame clones and is missing some. Of 190,000 or so clones listed, approximately 88% are singletons. Sequencing input: PBMCs or T cells enriched from blood (not recorded which). These TCRs come from a man aged 18 to 30 with acute COVID-19. The CDR3 runs from the conserved cysteine through the conserved F or W. Each record gives: J gene, V gene, D gene, clone size, CDR3 DNA, CDR3 protein. D genes are given only for firm matches. Some rows have no size entry. The others give once, few or many, or a class for an expanded clone.

J: TRBJ2-7
V: TRBV27
D: .
size: .
DNA: TGTGCCAGCAGTTTTCATGTTGTTGGCCCTCACTACGAGCAGTACTTC
CDR3: CASSFHVVGPHYEQYF

J: TRBJ2-5
V: TRBV27
D: TRBD1
size: .
DNA: TGTGCCAGCAGAGGGACAGCACAAGAGACCCAGTACTTC
CDR3: CASRGTAQETQYF

J: TRBJ2-1
V: TRBV6-5
D: TRBD1
size: .
DNA: TGTGCCAGCCGGTCAGGGGGCGAGTACAATGAGCAGTTCTTC
CDR3: CASRSGGEYNEQFF

J: TRBJ2-3
V: TRBV23-1
D: .
size: .
DNA: TGCGCCAGTGGGAGACAGGATGAAGATACGCAGTATTTT
CDR3: CASGRQDEDTQYF

J: TRBJ1-2
V: TRBV3-1/TRBV3-2
D: .
size: .
DNA: TGTGCCAGCAGCCAATCCGAGGGTAGCTATGGCTACACCTTC
CDR3: CASSQSEGSYGYTF

J: TRBJ1-3
V: TRBV6-5
D: .
size: .
DNA: TGTGCCAGCACCCAGGGACTCTCTGGAAACACCATATATTTT
CDR3: CASTQGLSGNTIYF

J: TRBJ2-3
V: TRBV18
D: TRBD2
size: .
DNA: TGTGCCAGCTCACCGCTAGCGGGAGGGCTGCACACAGATACGCAGTATTTT
CDR3: CASSPLAGGLHTDTQYF

J: TRBJ2-7
V: TRBV7-9
D: TRBD2
size: .
DNA: TGTGCCAGCAGCTTACGGGGGACTAGATTCTCCTACGAGCAGTACTTC
CDR3: CASSLRGTRFSYEQYF

J: TRBJ1-3
V: TRBV3-1/TRBV3-2
D: .
size: .
DNA: TGTGCCAGCAGCCAAGGTGCAGGTAGCTCTGGAAACACCATATATTTT
CDR3: CASSQGAGSSGNTIYF

J: TRBJ2-1
V: TRBV25-1
D: TRBD2
size: .
DNA: TGTGCCAGCAGTGGAGCGGGGATCTCCTACAATGAGCAGTTCTTC
CDR3: CASSGAGISYNEQFF

J: TRBJ1-2
V: TRBV10-2
D: .
size: .
DNA: TGCGCCAGCAGTGAGTTCCGTCAGGCTCGATATGGCTACACCTTC
CDR3: CASSEFRQARYGYTF

J: TRBJ1-1
V: TRBV28
D: .
size: .
DNA: TGTGCCAGCAAGGGGGTGAACACTGAAGCTTTCTTT
CDR3: CASKGVNTEAFF

J: TRBJ2-4
V: TRBV30
D: .
size: .
DNA: TGTGCCTGGAGTGAAGAACGGGCCAAAAACATTCAGTACTTC
CDR3: CAWSEERAKNIQYF

J: TRBJ2-7
V: TRBV11-3
D: TRBD2
size: once
DNA: TGTGCCAGCAGCTCTGGACTAGCGGGAACCCACTACGAGCAGTACTTC
CDR3: CASSSGLAGTHYEQYF

J: TRBJ2-5
V: TRBV29-1
D: .
size: .
DNA: TGCAGCGTTGAAGGAGGCGGGGAGACCCAGTACTTC
CDR3: CSVEGGGETQYF

J: TRBJ2-3
V: TRBV20-1
D: .
size: .
DNA: TGCAGTGCTAGTCGTGACTACTCCATCTCTAGCACAGATACGCAGTATTTT
CDR3: CSASRDYSISSTDTQYF

J: TRBJ2-7
V: TRBV7-3
D: TRBD2
size: .
DNA: TGTGCCAGCAGCTTGGAAGGGACTAGCGCCTCCTACGAGCAGTACTTC
CDR3: CASSLEGTSASYEQYF

J: TRBJ1-2
V: TRBV28
D: .
size: .
DNA: TGTGCCAGCAGGAGTAACTATGGCTACACCTTC
CDR3: CASRSNYGYTF

J: TRBJ1-5
V: TRBV4-3
D: TRBD1
size: .
DNA: TGCGCCAGCAGCCAAGATCCGACGGACAGGGTTGGTCAGCCCCAGCATTTT
CDR3: CASSQDPTDRVGQPQHF

J: TRBJ1-3
V: TRBV28
D: .
size: .
DNA: TGTGCCAGCAGCTCCCCGCGCGGGGGGAACTTTGGAAACACCATATATTTT
CDR3: CASSSPRGGNFGNTIYF

J: TRBJ1-5
V: TRBV12-5
D: .
size: .
DNA: TGTGCTAGTGGCTTGACAAATCAGCCCCAGCATTTT
CDR3: CASGLTNQPQHF

J: TRBJ2-1
V: TRBV28
D: TRBD1
size: once
DNA: TGTGCCAGCACCTTCCTACAGGGGGCCGATGAGCAGTTCTTC
CDR3: CASTFLQGADEQFF

J: TRBJ2-5
V: TRBV25-1
D: TRBD1
size: .
DNA: TGTGCCAGCAGTGAAGGACAGGGGCAAGAGACCCAGTACTTC
CDR3: CASSEGQGQETQYF

J: TRBJ1-1
V: TRBV6-5
D: .
size: .
DNA: TGTGCCAGCACCATGGGGCAGGGCACTGAAGCTTTCTTT
CDR3: CASTMGQGTEAFF

J: TRBJ1-4
V: TRBV30
D: .
size: .
DNA: TGTGCCGGCCTGGGCGCCCAAGGTCAAAAACTGTTTTTT
CDR3: CAGLGAQGQKLFF

J: TRBJ2-3
V: TRBV9
D: TRBD1
size: .
DNA: TGTGCCAGCAGCTCTCGGGACAGGCCCACAGATACGCAGTATTTT
CDR3: CASSSRDRPTDTQYF

J: TRBJ2-7
V: TRBV12-3/TRBV12-4
D: TRBD2
size: .
DNA: TGTGCCAGCAGGGGACTAGCGGGAGACGAGCAGTACTTC
CDR3: CASRGLAGDEQYF

J: TRBJ1-1
V: TRBV6-1
D: .
size: .
DNA: TGTGCCAGCAGTGATAGAGACAGGGAAGCTTTCTTT
CDR3: CASSDRDREAFF

J: TRBJ2-1
V: TRBV5-5
D: .
size: .
DNA: TGTGCCAGCAGCTCACCGTTCCTAGGTAATGAGCAGTTCTTC
CDR3: CASSSPFLGNEQFF

J: TRBJ1-1
V: TRBV2
D: .
size: .
DNA: TGTGCCAGCAGTTTACAGGGCAGGACAGAAGCTTTCTTT
CDR3: CASSLQGRTEAFF

J: TRBJ2-7
V: TRBV7-2
D: .
size: .
DNA: TGTGCCAGCGAGGTTGAGAGCTCCTACGAGCAGTACTTC
CDR3: CASEVESSYEQYF

J: TRBJ1-5
V: TRBV30
D: TRBD1
size: .
DNA: TGTGCCTGGTCACCCGGACAGGGAAACAATCAGCCCCAGCATTTT
CDR3: CAWSPGQGNNQPQHF

J: TRBJ1-1
V: TRBV3-1/TRBV3-2
D: .
size: .
DNA: TGTGCCAGCAGCCAAGCCGAGACAGTGGTAGACACTGAAGCTTTCTTT
CDR3: CASSQAETVVDTEAFF

J: TRBJ1-6
V: TRBV6-5
D: TRBD1
size: .
DNA: TGTGCCAGCAGCCGGACAGGGGAAAATTCACCCCTCCACTTT
CDR3: CASSRTGENSPLHF

J: TRBJ2-1
V: TRBV19
D: .
size: .
DNA: TGTGCCAGTAGTATAGTAAGGGGATCCTACAATGAGCAGTTCTTC
CDR3: CASSIVRGSYNEQFF

J: TRBJ2-1
V: TRBV25-1
D: TRBD2
size: .
DNA: TGTGCCAGCAGTTCTAGCGGGAGTAGAGATGAGCAGTTCTTC
CDR3: CASSSSGSRDEQFF

J: TRBJ2-7
V: TRBV7-9
D: TRBD2
size: few
DNA: TGTGCCAGCAGCTTAGGACTAGCGGGAGAGGACGAGCAGTACTTC
CDR3: CASSLGLAGEDEQYF

J: TRBJ2-1
V: TRBV19
D: .
size: .
DNA: TGTGCCAGTAGGAAAATCGGACAGAACCTTGAGCAGTTCTTC
CDR3: CASRKIGQNLEQFF

J: TRBJ1-1
V: TRBV19
D: TRBD1
size: .
DNA: TGTGCCAGTACCACCACGGACAGGGAAATGAACACTGAAGCTTTCTTT
CDR3: CASTTTDREMNTEAFF

J: TRBJ2-1
V: TRBV5-1
D: TRBD1
size: .
DNA: TGCGCCACCGAGACCGGGACAGGGGCACGGAGTGAGCAGTTCTTC
CDR3: CATETGTGARSEQFF

J: TRBJ2-7
V: TRBV6-2/TRBV6-3
D: .
size: once
DNA: TGTGCCAGCAGTCGTGCGGGACCCTACGAGCAGTACTTC
CDR3: CASSRAGPYEQYF

J: TRBJ2-1
V: TRBV30
D: .
size: many
DNA: TGTGCCTGGAGCCATGCTACCGATTACAATGAGCAGTTCTTC
CDR3: CAWSHATDYNEQFF

J: TRBJ2-7
V: TRBV5-1
D: .
size: .
DNA: TGCGCCAGCAGCTGGGACTCATCCTACGAGCAGTACTTC
CDR3: CASSWDSSYEQYF

J: TRBJ2-7
V: TRBV3-1/TRBV3-2
D: TRBD2
size: .
DNA: TGTGCCAGCAGCCAATCGACTAGCGCTGTCTCCTACGAGCAGTACTTC
CDR3: CASSQSTSAVSYEQYF

J: TRBJ1-5
V: TRBV7-9
D: .
size: .
DNA: TGTGCCAGCAGCACGCAGGGCTCCGGAGGCAATCAGCCCCAGCATTTT
CDR3: CASSTQGSGGNQPQHF

J: TRBJ2-2
V: TRBV6-6
D: .
size: .
DNA: TGTGCCAGCAGTCCCCCCGGGCAGGGGCCATTCACCGGGGAGCTGTTTTTT
CDR3: CASSPPGQGPFTGELFF

J: TRBJ1-2
V: TRBV19
D: TRBD1
size: once
DNA: TGTGCCAGTAGTACTACAGGGGTCGGGAGCTATGGCTACACCTTC
CDR3: CASSTTGVGSYGYTF

J: TRBJ1-2
V: TRBV7-8
D: TRBD1
size: .
DNA: TGTGCCAGCAGCTTAGGCTCCGGGACAGGGGTAAACTATGGCTACACCTTC
CDR3: CASSLGSGTGVNYGYTF

J: TRBJ1-3
V: TRBV2
D: TRBD1
size: .
DNA: TGTGCCAGCAGTTCCGGACAGGGCCCTGGAAACACCATATATTTT
CDR3: CASSSGQGPGNTIYF

J: TRBJ2-7
V: TRBV28
D: .
size: .
DNA: TGTGCCAGCAGTTACGGGGGAGAGGGAAAGTACGAGCAGTACTTC
CDR3: CASSYGGEGKYEQYF

J: TRBJ1-1
V: TRBV6-5
D: .
size: .
DNA: TGTGCCAGCGCCTCGACAGCCATGAACACTGAAGCTTTCTTT
CDR3: CASASTAMNTEAFF

J: TRBJ2-7
V: TRBV6-6
D: .
size: .
DNA: TGTGCCAGCAGTTACTCGATCGGGGTCCCGGATAACGAGCAGTACTTC
CDR3: CASSYSIGVPDNEQYF

J: TRBJ2-3
V: TRBV24-1
D: TRBD1
size: .
DNA: TGTGCCACCAGTGATCTTCCGGGACAGGGGACAGATACGCAGTATTTT
CDR3: CATSDLPGQGTDTQYF

J: TRBJ2-2
V: TRBV11-2
D: .
size: .
DNA: TGTGCCAGCAGCCCCTTTTCGGTGCGGGCGAACACCGGGGAGCTGTTTTTT
CDR3: CASSPFSVRANTGELFF

J: TRBJ2-7
V: TRBV6-2/TRBV6-3
D: .
size: .
DNA: TGTGCCAGCAGTTACTCATACAGCTCTCTCTCCTACGAGCAGTACTTC
CDR3: CASSYSYSSLSYEQYF

J: TRBJ2-7
V: TRBV6-5
D: .
size: .
DNA: TGTGCCAGCAGTTACTTCGGACCGGGAAAATCCTACGAGCAGTACTTC
CDR3: CASSYFGPGKSYEQYF

J: TRBJ2-3
V: TRBV27
D: TRBD2
size: .
DNA: TGTGCCAGCAGGATGGGACTAGCGGGAGCAGATACGCAGTATTTT
CDR3: CASRMGLAGADTQYF

J: TRBJ2-5
V: TRBV19
D: TRBD2
size: .
DNA: TGTGCCAGTAGTTGGTTAGCGGGAGAAGAGACCCAGTACTTC
CDR3: CASSWLAGEETQYF

J: TRBJ2-1
V: TRBV18
D: .
size: .
DNA: TGTGCCAGCTCACCACCCTCTTACAATGAGCAGTTCTTC
CDR3: CASSPPSYNEQFF